The 24 T cell receptor beta chains reported below all come from one sample, sequenced in a study of blood T cell repertoires in COVID-19. Clones were read by immunoSEQ multiplex PCR, and TCRdb kept only the in-frame ones, dropping some. Counted here are around 99,000 clones, approximately 85% occurring once; the ten biggest clones make up 15% to 20%. Sequenced: peripheral blood. These receptors originate from a woman at least 80 years old with active or convalescent COVID-19.

This clone has a single count. J is TRBJ1-1 and V is TRBV7-8; D might be TRBD1 (6 bases). The germline V gene encodes CDR1 SGHVS and CDR2 FQNEAQ. With 5 bases removed from V and 1 base from J, the gap between germline ends came to 14 bases. This CDR3 comprises 15 residues. The CDR3 is CASSPTTGQNTEAFF. The CDR3 DNA sequence: TGTGCCAGCAGCCCAACGACAGGACAGAACACTGAAGCTTTCTTT.

In its sample, this clone was seen a few times. The chain has TRBV2 and TRBJ2-2; the D is unclear. Germline CDR1 reads SNHLY; CDR2 reads FYNNEI. V lost 4 bases to trimming and J lost 2 bases, with 5 bases between them. CDR3 length: 13 residues. DNA for the CDR3: TGTGCCAGCAGTGTCTCCAACACCGGGGAGCTGTTTTTT. This translates into CASSVSNTGELFF.

This clone is medium-sized by share. This sequence joins TRBV2 and TRBJ1-2; D is uncertain. Germline-derived CDR1 and CDR2 are SNHLY and FYNNEI. The germline V and J ends were trimmed by 5 bases and 7 bases, with 17 bases remaining between them. The CDR3 runs to 14 residues. The CDR3 region is CASSQGGSRSGYTF. CDR3 bases: TGTGCCAGCAGTCAAGGAGGCAGTCGGTCTGGCTACACCTTC.

The table lists this clone with a few counts. The gene calls are TRBV18 and TRBJ2-3; maybe TRBD1 (6 bases). Germline V gene data show CDR1 as KGHSH and CDR2 as LQKENI. The CDR3 has 15 residues. Between the trimmed V and J ends, which lost 3 bases and 1 base, there was a span of 11 bases. CDR3 bases: TGTGCCAGCTCACCGGAACAGGGACGCACAGATACGCAGTATTTT. Its translation is CASSPEQGRTDTQYF.

The chain combines TRBV28 with TRBJ1-6; unclear D gene. Germline CDR1 MDHEN, CDR2 SYDVKM. V gave up 4 bases and J gave up 8 bases, with 15 bases separating them. The CDR3 is 15 residues long. Here the CDR3 DNA reads TGTGCCAGCAGTTCCGGTAGGACTACCGATTCACCCCTCCACTTT. Residues: CASSSGRTTDSPLHF.

The chain uses TRBV5-1 and TRBJ2-7; D gene unclear. Germline V lookup: CDR1 SGHRS, CDR2 YFSETQ. Trimming removed 3 bases from V and 4 bases from J, with 8 bases in between. This CDR3 region has 12 residues. CDR3 nucleotides: TGCGCCAGCAGCTCCGAGCGATACGAGCAGTACTTC. Translated, it gives CASSSERYEQYF.

This chain joins TRBV7-3 and TRBJ2-5; D is perhaps TRBD2 (6 bases). Trimming removed 1 base from V and 4 bases from J, with 10 bases in between. Per germline, CDR1 SGHTA and CDR2 FQGTGA. This CDR3 region has 14 residues. CDR3 in DNA: TGTGCCAGCAGCTTAAGGGCGGGAACAGAGACCCAGTACTTC. Its protein is CASSLRAGTETQYF.

V gene TRBV10-2 combines with J gene TRBJ1-5; 7 nucleotides agree with TRBD1. Trimming removed 1 base from V and 3 bases from J; junction bases left unmatched: 9. Germline V gene sequence: CDR1 WSHSY, CDR2 SAAADI. The CDR3 runs 17 residues. CDR3 bases: TGCGCCAGCAGTGAGTGGGCCGGGACAGCCACCAATCAGCCCCAGCATTTT. It translates to CASSEWAGTATNQPQHF.

V gene TRBV7-2 combines with J gene TRBJ2-1; 12 bases fit TRBD2. Per germline, CDR1 SGHTA and CDR2 FQGNSA. The CDR3 has 16 amino acids. Trimming took 3 bases from V and 2 from J; bases not matched to a gene: 2. For the CDR3, the DNA is TGTGCCAGCAGCTTTTGGACTAGCGGGACCTACAATGAGCAGTTCTTC. Its protein product is CASSFWTSGTYNEQFF.

The sample holds a few counts of this clone. The V gene is TRBV27, the J gene TRBJ2-3; D may be TRBD2 (6 bases). The CDR3 spans 14 residues. V was clipped by 5 bases and J by 1 base, with 10 bases between them. CDR1 MNHEY and CDR2 SMNVEV come from the germline V gene (reference sequence). The CDR3 sequence: CASSRDSRTDTQYF. The DNA of the CDR3 is TGTGCCAGCAGTAGGGACTCACGCACAGATACGCAGTATTTT.

The V call is TRBV10-1, the J call TRBJ2-3, with TRBD1 matching 7 bases. V was pared by 6 bases and J by 4 bases, with 16 bases of the junction left unmatched. The CDR3 contains 17 residues. Per germline, CDR1 WNHNN and CDR2 SYGVQD (reference sequence). This CDR3 reads CASSDGQASGVSDTQYF. The CDR3 DNA follows: TGCGCCAGCAGCGACGGACAGGCTTCAGGGGTTTCAGATACGCAGTATTTT.

The genes are TRBV19 and TRBJ2-2; D is possibly TRBD1 (5 bases). The CDR3 runs to 15 residues. V lost 3 bases and J 0 bases, leaving 8 bases between the germline ends. Germline CDR1 reads LNHDA; CDR2 reads SQIVND (reference sequence). The CDR3 region is CASSIPRANTGELFF. In DNA, the CDR3 is TGTGCCAGTAGTATTCCCAGGGCGAACACCGGGGAGCTGTTTTTT. The entire variable domain, with the rest obtained from reference TRBV19 and TRBJ2-2, is as follows: DGGITQSPKYLFRKEGQNVTLSCEQNLNHDAMYWYRQDPGQGLRLIYYSQIVNDFQKGDIAEGYSVSREKKESFPLTVTSAQKNPTAFYLCASSIPRANTGELFFGEGSRLTVL.

The rearrangement joins TRBV7-9 to TRBJ2-5; D not resolved. Trimming cost V 5 bases and J 1 base, with 14 bases left between them. This CDR3 comprises 15 residues. Germline CDR1 reads SEHNR; CDR2 reads FQNEAQ (reference sequence). Here the CDR3 reads CASSPTLGFQETQYF. The CDR3 nucleotides read TGTGCCAGCAGCCCCACCTTGGGCTTCCAAGAGACCCAGTACTTC.

The rearrangement uses TRBV5-4 and TRBJ2-3, with D unresolved. Germline V gene sequence: CDR1 SGHNT, CDR2 YYREEE (reference sequence). V was shortened by 0 bases and J by 2 bases, with 7 bases between the two germline ends. This CDR3 has 14 amino acids. CDR3 residues: CASSLGGTTDTQYF. The CDR3 nucleotides read TGTGCCAGCAGCTTGGGCGGCACCACAGATACGCAGTATTTT.

CDR3 in DNA: TGTGCCAGCAGGGCGGGACAGGGGAGAGCAGATACGCAGTATTTT. This encodes CASRAGQGRADTQYF. V usage is TRBV13 and J usage is TRBJ2-3, with 10 bases identical to TRBD1. CDR3 length: 15 amino acids. Germline lookup yields CDR1 PRHDT and CDR2 FYEKMQ (reference sequence). The V gene end was trimmed by 6 bases and the J gene end by 4 bases; junction bases not matched to a gene: 7.

This rearrangement joins TRBV6-2 or TRBV6-3 to TRBJ2-2; possibly TRBD1 for D (5 bases). Trimming took 0 bases from V and 6 from J, leaving 11 bases between them. This CDR3 is 15 amino acids long. Per the germline V gene, CDR1 is MNHEY and CDR2 is SVGEGT. The CDR3 reads CASSYSLVGAGELFF. The CDR3 DNA follows: TGTGCCAGCAGTTACTCCCTGGTAGGGGCCGGGGAGCTGTTTTTT.

This sequence joins TRBV4-1 and TRBJ2-3; TRBD1 aligns across 9 bases. V shed 3 bases, J shed 0 bases, and the junction held 10 bases outside the gene matches. Germline V gene data show CDR1 as MGHRA and CDR2 as YSYEKL. The CDR3 consists of 18 residues. Written as DNA, the CDR3 is TGCGCCAGCAGCCATCCTGCCGGGACAGGGTCTAGCACAGATACGCAGTATTTT. Translated: CASSHPAGTGSSTDTQYF.

The rearrangement uses TRBV2 and TRBJ1-3, with D perhaps TRBD1 (5 bases). Per the germline V gene, CDR1 is SNHLY and CDR2 is FYNNEI. The V and J ends lost 7 bases and 4 bases respectively, with 8 bases between them. The length of the CDR3 is 12 residues. CDR3 region: CASKRQGNTIYF. The CDR3 coding sequence is TGTGCCAGCAAAAGACAGGGAAACACCATATATTTT. The full variable domain, in which reference TRBV2 and TRBJ1-3 provide the parts outside the CDR3, is EPEVTQTPSHQVTQMGQEVILRCVPISNHLYFYWYRQILGQKVEFLVSFYNNEISEKSEIFDDQFSVERPDGSNFTLKIRSTKLEDSAMYFCASKRQGNTIYFGEGSWLTVV.

This clone was observed a single time. The rearrangement uses TRBV18 and TRBJ1-1; 7 bases line up with TRBD1. The CDR3 is made up of 14 amino acids. J gave up 0 bases and V 4 bases, and 2 bases lay outside the gene matches. The germline V gene encodes CDR1 KGHSH and CDR2 LQKENI. The CDR3 nucleotides read TGTGCCAGCTCACTGGGACAGATGAACACTGAAGCTTTCTTT. It is translated as CASSLGQMNTEAFF. Full variable domain (remainder filled in from reference TRBV18 and TRBJ1-1): NAGVMQNPRHLVRRRGQEARLRCSPMKGHSHVYWYRQLPEEGLKFMVYLQKENIIDESGMPKERFSAEFPKEGPSILRIQQVVRGDSAAYFCASSLGQMNTEAFFGQGTRLTVV.

The genes are TRBV5-4 and TRBJ2-2; D remains unclear. CDR1 and CDR2 from the germline V gene are SGHNT and YYREEE (reference sequence). Deletions cut 6 bases from V and 2 bases from J, with 8 bases between. This CDR3 is built from 13 residues. CDR3 DNA sequence: TGTGCCAGCAAAGAGGCAAACACCGGGGAGCTGTTTTTT. Translating gives CASKEANTGELFF.

The V call is TRBV9, the J call TRBJ2-1; 8 positions match TRBD1. V was clipped by 7 bases and J by 0 bases; unmatched bases: 12. The V gene's germline CDR1 is SGDLS and CDR2 YYNGEE. This CDR3 contains 17 residues. The CDR3 loop is CASSTTPGGSSYNEQFF. The DNA of the CDR3 is TGTGCCAGCTCTACCACCCCAGGGGGCAGCTCCTACAATGAGCAGTTCTTC.

This clone was found a few times. The CDR3 DNA is TGCGCCAGCAGCTTGGGGACTAGCGGGAGCGTCGGGGAGCTGTTTTTT. It translates to CASSLGTSGSVGELFF. The rearrangement joins TRBV5-1 to TRBJ2-2, with TRBD2 matching 13 bases. The germline CDR1 and CDR2 sequences are SGHRS and YFSETQ. The V segment lost 0 bases and the J segment 7 bases; nucleotides outside the gene matches: 3. This CDR3 has 16 amino acids. The full variable domain, its missing parts supplied by reference TRBV5-1 and TRBJ2-2, is KAGVTQTPRYLIKTRGQQVTLSCSPISGHRSVSWYQQTPGQGLQFLFEYFSETQRNKGNFPGRFSGRQFSNSRSEMNVSTLELGDSALYLCASSLGTSGSVGELFFGEGSRLTVL.

The rearrangement uses TRBV7-8 and TRBJ2-3; TRBD1 matches 9 bases. V lost 4 bases, J lost 5 bases, and 1 base stayed unmatched. This CDR3 spans 13 amino acids. Per germline, CDR1 SGHVS and CDR2 FQNEAQ. CDR3 nucleotides: TGTGCCAGCAGCTCGGACAGGGGAGATACGCAGTATTTT. Its protein product is CASSSDRGDTQYF.

This chain's CDR3 is CASTKRETDEQFF. In DNA form, the CDR3 reads TGTGCCAGCACAAAGCGGGAGACGGATGAGCAGTTCTTC. This chain links TRBV2 with TRBJ2-1; 8 bases are shared with TRBD2. The J segment lost 8 bases and the V segment lost 7 bases, leaving 7 bases of the junction unmatched. The CDR3 totals 13 residues. The germline V gene has CDR1 SNHLY and CDR2 FYNNEI. The full variable domain, in which reference TRBV2 and TRBJ2-1 provide the parts outside the CDR3, is EPEVTQTPSHQVTQMGQEVILRCVPISNHLYFYWYRQILGQKVEFLVSFYNNEISEKSEIFDDQFSVERPDGSNFTLKIRSTKLEDSAMYFCASTKRETDEQFFGPGTRLTVL.